Each of the 24 T cell receptor beta chains below was sequenced from the same sample in a study of cytomegalovirus exposure and HLA in healthy donors. PCR primers comprised 60 Vbeta and 13 Jbeta primers. TCRdb's copy holds only in-frame clones and misses some; the assay was immunoSEQ multiplex PCR. The repertoire has under 200,000 clones, 76% of them found once; the top ten carry less than 0.9%. Sequencing was carried out using PBMCs. The receptors come from a female donor in good health and CMV-seronegative.

A few counts support this clone. The chain has TRBV5-4 and TRBJ1-1; no reliable D call. The V end was cut by 0 bases, the J end by 10 bases, with 10 bases between. This CDR3 has 12 amino acids. Looked up from germline, CDR1 is SGHNT and CDR2 is YYREEE (reference sequence). The CDR3 bases are TGTGCCAGCAGCTTGGTTCGGTTCCGAGCTTTCTTT. This translates into CASSLVRFRAFF.

This clone was seen only a few times. One end of the junction varies from germline; a read error may be responsible. The chain joins TRBV7-9 to TRBJ1-1; a weak D match, TRBD1 (5 bases). CDR3 size: 12 residues. CDR1 and CDR2 (germline): SEHNR, FQNEAQ (reference sequence). DNA of the CDR3: TGTGCCAGCAGCTTAGAGGCACGGGGGTGGGTCTTT. This codes for CASSLEARGWVF.

V usage is TRBV29-1 and J usage is TRBJ2-5, with 7 bases that match TRBD2. The DNA end favors TRBJ2-7, so the J call may be wrong. This CDR3 has 12 residues. Germline-derived CDR1 and CDR2 are SQVTM and ANQGSEA. The CDR3, as DNA: TGCAGCGGAGGGGACTACGGGTCCGAGCAGTACTTC. This encodes CSGGDYGSEQYF.

This rearrangement joins TRBV28 to TRBJ2-1; 7 bases fit TRBD1. The CDR3 spans 15 residues. V shed 6 bases and J 5 bases; nucleotides not matched to a gene: 10. The germline CDR1 and CDR2 sequences are MDHEN and SYDVKM. The CDR3 here is CASSRGGLGNNEQFF. CDR3 nucleotide sequence: TGTGCCAGCAGCCGAGGGGGCCTAGGTAACAATGAGCAGTTCTTC.

In DNA, the CDR3 is TGTGCCAGCAGTTATAAAGGAGGGAGCACTGAAGCTTTCTTT. It yields the protein CASSYKGGSTEAFF. V gene TRBV6-5 combines with J gene TRBJ1-1; D is undetermined. The CDR3 loop spans 14 amino acids. Germline V gene lookup returns CDR1 MNHEY and CDR2 SVGAGI. V shed 3 bases and J shed 4 bases, with 12 bases lying between them.

The chain has TRBV9 and TRBJ2-1; D is perhaps TRBD2 (6 bases). Trimming took 4 bases from V and 6 from J, leaving 17 bases between them. The CDR3 is made up of 15 amino acids. The germline gives CDR1 SGDLS, CDR2 YYNGEE. The CDR3 protein is CASSTRDSLINEQFF. The CDR3 region has the DNA TGTGCCAGCAGCACCAGGGACTCGCTAATCAATGAGCAGTTCTTC.

This chain connects TRBV28 to TRBJ1-4; 7 nucleotides line up with TRBD1. Germline trimming cut 6 bases from V and 1 base from J; bases unmatched to any gene: 2. CDR1 is MDHEN, CDR2 SYDVKM, per germline. The CDR3 runs to 14 residues. The CDR3 region is CASSQGGTNEKLFF. The CDR3 DNA reads as TGTGCCAGCAGCCAGGGGGGAACTAATGAAAAACTGTTTTTT. Variable domain in full (rest from reference TRBV28 and TRBJ1-4): DVKVTQSSRYLVKRTGEKVFLECVQDMDHENMFWYRQDPGLGLRLIYFSYDVKMKEKGDIPEGYSVSREKKERFSLILESASTNQTSMYLCASSQGGTNEKLFFGSGTQLSVL.

For this clone: The conserved phenylalanine or tryptophan is not found at the CDR3 terminus, so this likely reflects a read error. This chain uses TRBV30 with TRBJ2-7; a possible D gene is TRBD2 (7 bases). The CDR3 extends over 12 amino acids. The germline CDR1 and CDR2 sequences are GTSNPN and SVGIG (reference sequence). V lost 8 bases and J 0 bases, leaving 11 bases between the germline ends. For the CDR3, the DNA is TGTGCCGGGGGGGGCAGCTCCTACGAGCAGTACCTC. Its protein is CAGGGSSYEQYL.

V and J are TRBV27 and TRBJ2-1, with 9 bases that match TRBD2. J gave up 8 bases and V 4 bases, and 12 bases lay outside the gene matches. The CDR3 covers 16 residues. Germline assignment: CDR1 MNHEY and CDR2 SMNVEV (reference sequence). DNA for the CDR3: TGTGCCAGCAGTTGGGTAGCGGGAGAGTTTGTGTATGAGCAGTTCTTC. Protein: CASSWVAGEFVYEQFF.

This clone was observed a handful of times. J is TRBJ2-1 and V is TRBV4-3, with TRBD2 identical over 14 bases. Losses at the gene ends were 4 bases for V and 9 bases for J; bases not matched to a gene: 5. Germline V gene data show CDR1 as LGHNA and CDR2 as YSLEER. This CDR3 spans 15 amino acids. CDR3 in DNA: TGCGCCAGCAGCCCAGGACTAGCGGGAGGAGGTGAGCAGTTCTTC. Its translation is CASSPGLAGGGEQFF.

Details on this clone: One end of the junction is discordant with germline, which a read error may explain. V gene TRBV4-3 combines with J gene TRBJ1-1; 9 bases line up with TRBD1. CDR3 length equals 14 residues. The germline CDR1 and CDR2 sequences are LGHNA and YSLEER. CDR3 amino acids: CASSQDRGTGRSGF. As DNA, the CDR3 is TGCGCCAGCAGCCAAGATCGGGGGACAGGGAGGTCGGGCTTT.

The chain uses TRBV6-5 and TRBJ1-1; D unclear. This CDR3 spans 14 amino acids. Deletions cut 0 bases from V and 5 bases from J, with 10 bases between. Looked up from germline, CDR1 is MNHEY and CDR2 is SVGAGI. DNA of the CDR3: TGTGCCAGCAGTTACTCAGAGGGTACGACTGAAGCTTTCTTT. Its protein is CASSYSEGTTEAFF.

The chain has TRBV4-3 and TRBJ2-3; perhaps TRBD1 as D (6 bases). The CDR3 extends over 17 amino acids. Looked up from germline, CDR1 is LGHNA and CDR2 is YSLEER. Trimming left V 1 base short and J 0 bases short, with 14 bases between. In nucleotides, the CDR3 is TGCGCCAGCAGCCAAGCCGGGACAAGCTCTAGCACAGATACGCAGTATTTT. This gives the protein CASSQAGTSSSTDTQYF.

On this clone itself: Sequence at one end of the junction differs from germline and may be a read error. The chain joins TRBV19 to TRBJ2-3; D may be TRBD1 (6 bases). Germline V gives CDR1 LNHDA, CDR2 SQIVND (reference sequence). The CDR3 is 14 amino acids. CDR3 protein: CTSSIAGGTDTQYF. Written as DNA, the CDR3 is TGTACCAGTAGTATCGCAGGGGGCACAGATACGCAGTATTTT.

This clone was picked up a small number of times. At one of its ends the junction is not consistent with the germline gene, which may arise from a read error. The J gene is TRBJ2-4, the V gene TRBV5-8; 12 positions agree with TRBD2. The CDR3 covers 16 residues. Per the germline V gene, CDR1 is SGHTS and CDR2 is YDEGEE. CDR3 residues: CASSPGTSGQLNSQYF. Written as DNA, the CDR3 is TGTGCCAGCAGCCCTGGGACTAGCGGGCAACTAAACAGTCAGTACTTC.

J is TRBJ1-2 and V is TRBV13; a possible D gene is TRBD1 (5 bases). Germline V gene data show CDR1 as PRHDT and CDR2 as FYEKMQ (reference sequence). The germline V and J ends were trimmed by 0 bases and 0 bases, with 23 bases remaining between them. The CDR3 length is 20 residues. CDR3 residues: CASSLGGGRRIRTTNYGYTF. The CDR3 DNA reads as TGTGCCAGCAGCTTAGGCGGGGGTAGGCGTATTCGGACGACTAACTATGGCTACACCTTC.

The chain recombines TRBV6-1 with TRBJ1-6; 7 nucleotides line up with TRBD1. Germline lookup yields CDR1 MNHNS and CDR2 SASEGT. The ends lost 4 bases at V and 3 bases at J; junction bases unmatched: 12. The CDR3 sequence is 18 residues long. The CDR3 bases are TGTGCCAGCAGTGGCCCTAACAGGGGCTCTCTCTATAATTCACCCCTCCACTTT. It encodes CASSGPNRGSLYNSPLHF.

The chain is built from TRBV18 and TRBJ1-1, with D uncertain. With 3 bases removed from V and 5 bases from J, the gap between germline ends came to 19 bases. Germline V CDR1 and CDR2: KGHSH, LQKENI. CDR3 length: 16 residues. The CDR3 bases are TGTGCCAGCTCACCCTCAGTTTCGGCCGGGAGAACTGAAGCTTTCTTT. This gives the protein CASSPSVSAGRTEAFF.

This clone was seen a handful of times. V usage is TRBV11-2 and J usage is TRBJ2-7; D might be TRBD2 (6 bases). The CDR3 runs to 12 residues. CDR1 is SGHAT and CDR2 is FQNNGV in the germline V gene. Trimming took off 3 bases at V and 11 bases at J, with 14 bases between the two ends. CDR3 protein: CASSFLAGIKYF. In nucleotides, the CDR3 is TGTGCCAGCAGCTTCCTCGCGGGGATAAAGTACTTC.

The chain uses TRBV19 and TRBJ2-7, with D maybe TRBD1 (6 bases). The germline V gene encodes CDR1 LNHDA and CDR2 SQIVND (reference sequence). The CDR3 sequence is 12 residues long. Trimming took off 9 bases at V and 3 bases at J, with 12 bases between the two ends. The CDR3, as DNA: TGTGCCAGCTCGGACAGAAACTACGAGCAGTACTTC. Translating gives CASSDRNYEQYF.

This chain joins TRBV10-3 and TRBJ2-3, with 8 bases identical to TRBD2. Per the germline V gene, CDR1 is ENHRY and CDR2 is SYGVKD. The CDR3 is 15 amino acids. Trimming took 7 bases from V and 0 from J; bases not matched to a gene: 6. The CDR3: CAITAAGASTDTQYF. CDR3 bases: TGTGCCATCACAGCAGCGGGGGCTAGCACAGATACGCAGTATTTT.

V usage is TRBV5-1 and J usage is TRBJ2-1; 10 bases map to TRBD1. CDR1 and CDR2 from the germline V gene are SGHRS and YFSETQ. Trimming removed 0 bases from V and 6 bases from J; junction bases left unmatched: 0. The CDR3 extends over 14 amino acids. The CDR3 bases are TGCGCCAGCAGCTTGGGACAGGGGGCCAATGAGCAGTTCTTC. Translating gives CASSLGQGANEQFF.

The chain is built from TRBV19 and TRBJ1-2; TRBD1 matches 7 bases. CDR1 and CDR2 from the germline V gene are LNHDA and SQIVND (reference sequence). Losses at the gene ends were 7 bases for V and 4 bases for J; bases not matched to a gene: 9. This CDR3 is 14 amino acids long. The CDR3 nucleotides are TGTGCCAGTACCCCAGGGGGAGTCACCTATGGCTACACCTTC. Translated: CASTPGGVTYGYTF.

The chain has TRBV19 and TRBJ1-4, with D unclear. This CDR3 region has 13 residues. V lost 7 bases, J lost 5 bases, and 11 bases lay in between. Germline loops: CDR1 LNHDA, CDR2 SQIVND (reference sequence). The CDR3 here is CASKENSNEKLFF. The CDR3, as DNA: TGTGCCAGTAAAGAGAACTCCAATGAAAAACTGTTTTTT.